The 3 T cell receptor beta chains below were found in one sample sequenced in a study of Ad26.COV2.S vaccination and SARS-CoV-2 variants (dated by TCRdb to the early 2020s). The library was prepared using the immunoSEQ multiplex PCR assay. The source is immuneACCESS, and TCRdb retained only in-frame sequences with V and J called. Part of the clones is not carried over; for the studies checked, unresolved V genes explain less than half of this, and the remainder is unexplained. Here the sample has 430,000 or so clones; about 91% occur a single time. In total, the top ten clones hold about 2.5% of the sample. The treatment or condition label corresponds to: 15 to 20 received Ad26.COV2.S at low or high dose, single or two shots; roughly five received placebo; per-sample allocation not given. For vaccine and placebo recipients, repertoires were sequenced using samples collected on day 63 after the first injection.

The sequences come from peripheral blood, collected in a trial of Ad26.COV2.S vaccine versus placebo. These receptor sequences come from a person aged 18-60 years who received the Ad26.COV2.S COVID-19 vaccine or a placebo.

The rearrangement links TRBV6-5 to TRBJ2-3, with D possibly matching TRBD1 (5 bases). Per germline, CDR1 MNHEY and CDR2 SVGAGI. This CDR3 region has 12 residues. Trimming removed 6 bases from V and 4 bases from J, with 8 bases in between. CDR3 DNA sequence: TGTGCCAGCAGGGGGCCCTCAGATACGCAGTATTTT. Translated: CASRGPSDTQYF.

This clone was seen just once. The CDR3 spells CASSFRGVIAKNIQYF. The DNA for the CDR3 is TGTGCCAGCAGCTTTCGAGGGGTCATAGCCAAAAACATTCAGTACTTC. The V gene is TRBV11-1, the J gene TRBJ2-4, with D possibly being TRBD1 or TRBD2 (5 bases each). CDR1 and CDR2 from the germline V gene are SGHAT and FQDESV (reference sequence). V lost 3 bases, J lost 0 bases, and 12 bases lay in between. There are 16 residues in the CDR3. The whole variable domain, filled in from reference TRBV11-1 and TRBJ2-4, reads EAEVAQSPRYKITEKSQAVAFWCDPISGHATLYWYRQILGQGPELLVQFQDESVVDDSQLPKDRFSAERLKGVDSTLKIQPAELGDSAMYLCASSFRGVIAKNIQYFGAGTRLSVL.

This CDR3 reads CASSSKTQGRAETQYF. The DNA for the CDR3 is TGCGCCAGCAGCAGCAAGACCCAGGGGAGGGCTGAGACCCAGTACTTC. The chain is built from TRBV5-1 and TRBJ2-5; possibly TRBD2 for D (7 bases). This CDR3 region has 16 residues. The V end was cut by 4 bases, the J end by 5 bases, with 21 bases between. Germline assignment: CDR1 SGHRS and CDR2 YFSETQ.